The 30 T cell receptor beta chains in this list originate from one sample, sequenced in a study of cytomegalovirus exposure and HLA in healthy donors. The primer mix had 60 Vbeta and 13 Jbeta primers. TCRdb's table, derived via immunoSEQ multiplex PCR, lists solely in-frame clones and lacks some. The table lists some 190,000 clones, 78% of them singletons. The specimen was PBMCs. The receptors derive from a female donor in good health and CMV-seronegative.

The chain links TRBV19 to TRBJ1-2; no clear D. CDR1 LNHDA and CDR2 SQIVND come from the germline V gene (reference sequence). V lost 5 bases and J lost 5, with 12 bases in between. CDR3 length: 13 residues. CDR3 region: CASSPSRVYGYTF. CDR3 bases: TGTGCCAGTAGTCCCTCGCGGGTTTATGGCTACACCTTC. Variable domain in full (rest from reference TRBV19 and TRBJ1-2): DGGITQSPKYLFRKEGQNVTLSCEQNLNHDAMYWYRQDPGQGLRLIYYSQIVNDFQKGDIAEGYSVSREKKESFPLTVTSAQKNPTAFYLCASSPSRVYGYTFGSGTRLTVV.

CDR3: CASSAFSGRNTGELFF. CDR3 bases: TGTGCCAGCAGTGCTTTTAGCGGGAGGAACACCGGGGAGCTGTTTTTT. The genes are TRBV2 and TRBJ2-2; the match to TRBD2 covers 9 bases. Germline lookup yields CDR1 SNHLY and CDR2 FYNNEI. The CDR3 contains 16 residues. The J segment lost 1 base and the V segment lost 4 bases, leaving 4 bases of the junction unmatched. Combining the CDR3 with reference TRBV2 and TRBJ2-2 gives the whole variable domain EPEVTQTPSHQVTQMGQEVILRCVPISNHLYFYWYRQILGQKVEFLVSFYNNEISEKSEIFDDQFSVERPDGSNFTLKIRSTKLEDSAMYFCASSAFSGRNTGELFFGEGSRLTVL.

The chain employs TRBV4-3 and TRBJ2-3, with D perhaps matching TRBD2 (6 bases). Germline-derived CDR1 and CDR2 are LGHNA and YSLEER. This CDR3 contains 16 residues. The germline V and J ends were trimmed by 4 bases and 4 bases, with 18 bases remaining between them. CDR3 nucleotide sequence: TGCGCCAGCAGCCGGGACGTGACCGGGAGCGCAGATACGCAGTATTTT. This translates into CASSRDVTGSADTQYF.

The CDR3 is CASSIGLAEGETQYF. The CDR3 coding sequence is TGCGCCAGCAGCATCGGACTAGCGGAAGGGGAGACCCAGTACTTC. The chain uses TRBV5-1 and TRBJ2-5; the match to TRBD2 covers 10 bases. CDR1 is SGHRS, CDR2 YFSETQ, per germline. This CDR3 spans 15 amino acids. V trimming: 4 bases; J trimming: 5 bases; junction bases outside the gene matches: 8.

This clone was detected only a few times. The J gene is TRBJ1-5, the V gene TRBV19, with a possible D match to TRBD1 (6 bases). CDR3 length: 16 residues. V was trimmed by 2 bases and J by 7 bases, leaving 18 bases between them. Germline CDR1 and CDR2: LNHDA and SQIVND (reference sequence). The CDR3 reads CASSISGTGSQQPQHF. Written as DNA, the CDR3 is TGTGCCAGTAGTATAAGTGGTACAGGGTCTCAGCAGCCCCAGCATTTT.

This chain connects TRBV7-2 to TRBJ2-7; D gene ambiguous. The CDR3 consists of 11 residues. From germline, CDR1 is SGHTA and CDR2 FQGNSA. V was trimmed by 1 base and J by 5 bases, leaving 3 bases between them. The CDR3 sequence is CASSLVNEQYF. The CDR3 DNA reads TGTGCCAGCAGCTTAGTTAACGAGCAGTACTTC.

This clone was seen a few times. The V call is TRBV4-2, the J call TRBJ2-1, with TRBD2 identical over 13 bases. V was clipped by 2 bases and J by 7 bases; unmatched bases: 2. The germline V gene encodes CDR1 LGHNA and CDR2 YNFKEQ. The CDR3 runs 15 residues. As DNA, the CDR3 is TGTGCCAGCAGCCAATGGACTAGCGGGAGTAATGAGCAGTTCTTC. Protein: CASSQWTSGSNEQFF.

V and J are TRBV27 and TRBJ1-5; 7 nucleotides agree with TRBD1. Germline CDR1 MNHEY, CDR2 SMNVEV (reference sequence). V lost 4 bases to trimming and J lost 1 base; unmatched junction nucleotides: 7. The CDR3 is made up of 16 amino acids. The CDR3 DNA is TGTGCCAGCAGTTCCCGGACAGGTTTGAGCAATCAGCCCCAGCATTTT. Protein sequence: CASSSRTGLSNQPQHF.

The chain combines TRBV25-1 with TRBJ2-5; TRBD1 matches at 9 bases. Germline V lookup: CDR1 MGHDK, CDR2 SYGVNS. V was clipped by 1 base and J by 6 bases; unmatched bases: 9. This CDR3 spans 16 amino acids. DNA for the CDR3: TGTGCCAGCAGTGAATGGGCGGGACAGGGATCGCAGACCCAGTACTTC. Amino acids: CASSEWAGQGSQTQYF. Full variable domain (outside the CDR3, taken from reference TRBV25-1 and TRBJ2-5): EADIYQTPRYLVIGTGKKITLECSQTMGHDKMYWYQQDPGMELHLIHYSYGVNSTEKGDLSSESTVSRIRTEHFPLTLESARPSHTSQYLCASSEWAGQGSQTQYFGPGTRLLVL.

The chain is built from TRBV29-1 and TRBJ1-2, with TRBD1 matching over 11 bases. Germline V gives CDR1 SQVTM, CDR2 ANQGSEA. J lost 7 bases, V lost 6 bases, and 7 bases had no gene match. The CDR3 has 13 residues. In DNA, the CDR3 is TGCAGCGTGACCGGACAGGGGGCGGGTGGCTACACCTTC. This encodes CSVTGQGAGGYTF. Complete variable domain (other parts from reference TRBV29-1 and TRBJ1-2): SAVISQKPSRDICQRGTSLTIQCQVDSQVTMMFWYRQQPGQSLTLIATANQGSEATYESGFVIDKFPISRPNLTFSTLTVSNMSPEDSSIYLCSVTGQGAGGYTFGSGTRLTVV.

The J gene is TRBJ1-2, the V gene TRBV12-5; D not resolved. The CDR3 consists of 14 residues. V gave up 0 bases and J gave up 7 bases, with 12 bases separating them. Germline V gives CDR1 LGHNT, CDR2 FRNRAP. For the CDR3, the DNA is TGTGCTAGTGGTTTGGTTCCCAGGTTGGGTGGCTACACCTTC. Its protein is CASGLVPRLGGYTF.

The V call is TRBV30, the J call TRBJ2-7; 8 bases are a match to TRBD1. Trimming at V came to 1 base and at J to 7 bases, leaving 6 bases not matched to a gene. Germline loops: CDR1 GTSNPN, CDR2 SVGIG (reference sequence). The CDR3 is 13 amino acids. This chain's CDR3 is CAWSGHTGGEQYF. Here the CDR3 DNA reads TGTGCCTGGAGTGGACACACAGGGGGGGAGCAGTACTTC.

This clone is a singleton in its sample. The chain has TRBV2 and TRBJ1-2; D might be TRBD1 (5 bases). V was trimmed by 3 bases and J by 4 bases, leaving 9 bases between them. The CDR3 sequence is 13 residues long. Germline V gives CDR1 SNHLY, CDR2 FYNNEI. CDR3 bases: TGTGCCAGCAGTGAGCGGCAGGGCTATGGCTACACCTTC. Translating it yields CASSERQGYGYTF. The full variable domain, its missing parts supplied by reference TRBV2 and TRBJ1-2, is EPEVTQTPSHQVTQMGQEVILRCVPISNHLYFYWYRQILGQKVEFLVSFYNNEISEKSEIFDDQFSVERPDGSNFTLKIRSTKLEDSAMYFCASSERQGYGYTFGSGTRLTVV.

This clone occurred a few times. This chain connects TRBV29-1 to TRBJ2-7, with 10 bases identical to TRBD1. Per germline, CDR1 SQVTM and CDR2 ANQGSEA. CDR3 length equals 15 residues. The ends lost 3 bases at V and 6 bases at J; junction bases unmatched: 11. This CDR3 is CSVETPRQGAGEQYF. The CDR3 nucleotides read TGCAGCGTTGAGACCCCGAGACAGGGGGCAGGCGAGCAGTACTTC.

This chain connects TRBV7-9 to TRBJ2-7; D is perhaps TRBD2 (5 bases). The CDR3 spans 13 residues. The germline CDR1 and CDR2 sequences are SEHNR and FQNEAQ (reference sequence). The V end was cut by 2 bases, the J end by 2 bases, with 7 bases between. This CDR3 is CASSLTGTYEQYF. The DNA for the CDR3 is TGTGCCAGCAGCTTAACCGGGACCTACGAGCAGTACTTC. Full variable domain (remainder filled in from reference TRBV7-9 and TRBJ2-7): DTGVSQNPRHKITKRGQNVTFRCDPISEHNRLYWYRQTLGQGPEFLTYFQNEAQLEKSRLLSDRFSAERPKGSFSTLEIQRTEQGDSAMYLCASSLTGTYEQYFGPGTRLTVT.

The rearrangement links TRBV11-2 to TRBJ1-1; no firm D call. The CDR3 has 17 residues. Trimming removed 3 bases at V and 1 base at J, with 18 bases between. Germline-derived CDR1 and CDR2 are SGHAT and FQNNGV. The CDR3 here is CASSFYPPGRGNTEAFF. CDR3 nucleotides: TGTGCCAGCAGCTTTTATCCGCCAGGTCGGGGGAACACTGAAGCTTTCTTT.

This chain connects TRBV7-8 to TRBJ2-1, with 8 positions matching TRBD2. With 3 bases clipped from V and 8 bases from J, the junction kept 6 bases outside the gene matches. Germline values: CDR1 SGHVS, CDR2 FQNEAQ. The CDR3 runs to 14 residues. The CDR3 is CASSLQRTSHEQFF. The CDR3, as DNA: TGTGCCAGCAGCTTGCAACGGACTAGCCATGAGCAGTTCTTC.

The genes are TRBV6-5 and TRBJ1-1; TRBD1 is a possible D gene (5 bases). The CDR3 covers 13 residues. V lost 2 bases and J 6 bases, leaving 10 bases between the germline ends. The germline gives CDR1 MNHEY, CDR2 SVGAGI. The CDR3: CASSYDLGAEAFF. CDR3 sequence (DNA): TGTGCCAGCAGTTACGATCTAGGGGCTGAAGCTTTCTTT.

The chain has TRBV7-6 and TRBJ2-2; TRBD1 matches 8 bases. The CDR3 runs 15 residues. The germline V gene has CDR1 SGHVS and CDR2 FNYEAQ. V shed 1 base and J 5 bases; nucleotides not matched to a gene: 3. Written as DNA, the CDR3 is TGTGCCAGCAGCTTAGGGACAGGGAAAACCGGGGAGCTGTTTTTT. Translating it yields CASSLGTGKTGELFF.

This chain joins TRBV19 and TRBJ1-2; tentative D call: TRBD1 (5 bases). Germline V CDR1 and CDR2: LNHDA, SQIVND (reference sequence). There are 12 residues in the CDR3. V was shortened by 7 bases and J by 4 bases, with 10 bases between the two germline ends. The CDR3 DNA sequence: TGTGCCAGTACCGGGGGACGCTATGGCTACACCTTC. Translation: CASTGGRYGYTF.

The chain uses TRBV5-5 and TRBJ2-7; D perhaps matches TRBD2 (6 bases). The V and J ends lost 4 bases and 5 bases respectively, with 13 bases between them. The germline V gene encodes CDR1 SGHKS and CDR2 YYEKEE (reference sequence). The length of the CDR3 is 13 residues. This chain's CDR3 is CASSGLGGDEQYF. As DNA, the CDR3 is TGTGCCAGCAGCGGGTTGGGAGGAGACGAGCAGTACTTC.

V and J are TRBV4-1 and TRBJ2-5; D is ambiguous. Trimming pared 1 base from V and 6 bases from J, leaving 9 bases between. The CDR3 totals 13 residues. CDR1 is MGHRA, CDR2 YSYEKL, per germline. In DNA, the CDR3 is TGCGCCAGCAGCCAAGGGATGAGGCAGACCCAGTACTTC. Protein product: CASSQGMRQTQYF.

J is TRBJ2-5 and V is TRBV5-1; D gene uncertain. TRBJ2-7 explains the end of the DNA better; the J call may be wrong. The germline V gene has CDR1 SGHRS and CDR2 YFSETQ. The CDR3 is made up of 13 amino acids. CDR3 region: CASSLGSSYEQYF. DNA of the CDR3: TGCGCCAGCAGCTTGGGATCGTCCTACGAGCAGTACTTC.

The V and J genes are TRBV27 and TRBJ2-1; TRBD2 matches 13 bases. The CDR3 contains 15 residues. Germline CDR1 and CDR2: MNHEY and SMNVEV (reference sequence). The junction had 3 bases not matched to a gene; V was cut back by 5 bases and J by 5 bases. CDR3 coding DNA: TGTGCCAGCAGTAGACTAGCGGGAGGCGACAATGAGCAGTTCTTC. Translation: CASSRLAGGDNEQFF.

The V gene is TRBV29-1, the J gene TRBJ2-5, with TRBD1 matching 9 bases. Germline V CDR1 and CDR2: SQVTM, ANQGSEA. The CDR3 is 13 residues long. V trimming: 6 bases; J trimming: 1 base; junction bases outside the gene matches: 3. The CDR3 DNA follows: TGCAGCGTCGGGACAGGGATCCAAGAGACCCAGTACTTC. This translates into CSVGTGIQETQYF.

The chain carries TRBV5-1 and TRBJ2-2, with 9 bases identical to TRBD1. The CDR3 consists of 16 residues. V was clipped by 2 bases and J by 4 bases; unmatched bases: 6. Germline V CDR1 and CDR2: SGHRS, YFSETQ. CDR3: CASSFWTGEITGELFF. In DNA form, the CDR3 reads TGCGCCAGCAGCTTCTGGACAGGGGAAATCACCGGGGAGCTGTTTTTT.

The V and J genes are TRBV7-2 and TRBJ2-5; D possibly corresponds to TRBD2 (7 bases). The CDR3 runs to 15 residues. The V and J ends lost 1 base and 6 bases respectively, with 15 bases between them. Germline values: CDR1 SGHTA, CDR2 FQGNSA. The CDR3 nucleotides are TGTGCCAGCAGCTTAGTTGGGGGGGGGCGCCAGACCCAGTACTTC. This sequence encodes CASSLVGGGRQTQYF.

The chain combines TRBV11-3 with TRBJ2-1; 11 bases align to TRBD2. CDR1 SGHNT and CDR2 YENEEA come from the germline V gene. With V trimmed by 4 bases and J by 6 bases, 8 bases remained unmatched. The CDR3 is 16 residues long. CDR3 sequence: CASSSRGGLAVNEQFF. The DNA of the CDR3 is TGTGCCAGCAGCTCTAGGGGGGGACTAGCGGTCAATGAGCAGTTCTTC.

Notes on this clone: The same CDR3 also results from other DNA sequences found in this sample. The CDR3 nucleotides are TGTGCCAGCAGTTACACCCGGACAGCGTATGAGCAGTACTTC. Translation gives CASSYTRTAYEQYF. This sequence joins TRBV6-5 and TRBJ2-7; a weak D match, TRBD1 (6 bases). The V and J ends lost 2 bases and 7 bases respectively, with 15 bases between them. Germline V gene sequence: CDR1 MNHEY, CDR2 SVGAGI. The CDR3 has 14 amino acids.

Within the sample, this clone is medium-sized. This chain joins TRBV21-1 and TRBJ2-7; the table's D gene call, TRBD1, was not cross checked with the DNA. TRBV21-1 constitutes a pseudogene. There are 14 residues in the CDR3. The CDR3 DNA reads TGTGCCAGCAGCACTGACAGGGGGCGCGACGAGCAGTACTTC. It encodes CASSTDRGRDEQYF.